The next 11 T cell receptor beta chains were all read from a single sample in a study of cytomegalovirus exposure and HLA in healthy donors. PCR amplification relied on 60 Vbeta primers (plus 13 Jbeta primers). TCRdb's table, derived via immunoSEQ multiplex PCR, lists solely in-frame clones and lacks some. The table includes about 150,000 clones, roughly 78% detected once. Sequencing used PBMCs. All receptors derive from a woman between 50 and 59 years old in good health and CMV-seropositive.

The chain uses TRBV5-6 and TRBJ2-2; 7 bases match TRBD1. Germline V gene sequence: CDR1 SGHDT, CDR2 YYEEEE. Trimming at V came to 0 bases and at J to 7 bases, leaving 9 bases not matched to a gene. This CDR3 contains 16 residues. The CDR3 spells CASSLGWTGEIGELFF. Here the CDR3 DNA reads TGTGCCAGCAGCTTGGGTTGGACAGGAGAGATCGGGGAGCTGTTTTTT. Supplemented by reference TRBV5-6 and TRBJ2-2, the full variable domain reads DAGVTQSPTHLIKTRGQQVTLRCSPKSGHDTVSWYQQALGQGPQFIFQYYEEEERQRGNFPDRFSGHQFPNYSSELNVNALLLGDSALYLCASSLGWTGEIGELFFGEGSRLTVL.

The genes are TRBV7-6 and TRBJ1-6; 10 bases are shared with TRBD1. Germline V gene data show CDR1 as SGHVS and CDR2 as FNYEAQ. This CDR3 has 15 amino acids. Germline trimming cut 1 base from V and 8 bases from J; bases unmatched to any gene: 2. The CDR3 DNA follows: TGTGCCAGCAGCTTAGGGGGGACAGGGGATTCACCCCTCCACTTT. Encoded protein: CASSLGGTGDSPLHF.

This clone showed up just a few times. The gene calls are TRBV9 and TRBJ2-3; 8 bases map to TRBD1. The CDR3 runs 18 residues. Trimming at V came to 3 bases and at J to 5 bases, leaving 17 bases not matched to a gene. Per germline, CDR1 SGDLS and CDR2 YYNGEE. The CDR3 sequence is CASSADLRGQDRVDTQYF. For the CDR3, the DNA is TGTGCCAGCAGCGCCGACCTCAGGGGACAGGATCGCGTAGATACGCAGTATTTT.

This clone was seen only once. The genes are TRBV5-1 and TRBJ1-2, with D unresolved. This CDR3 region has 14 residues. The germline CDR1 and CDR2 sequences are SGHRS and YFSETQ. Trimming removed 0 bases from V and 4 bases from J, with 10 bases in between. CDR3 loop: CASSLEQTSYGYTF. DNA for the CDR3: TGCGCCAGCAGCTTGGAACAGACCTCCTATGGCTACACCTTC.

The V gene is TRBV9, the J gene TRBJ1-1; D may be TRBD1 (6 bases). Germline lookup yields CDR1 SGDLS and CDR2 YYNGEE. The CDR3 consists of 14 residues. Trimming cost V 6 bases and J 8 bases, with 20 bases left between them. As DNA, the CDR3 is TGTGCCAGCACCGCCCAGGGGCAGGGTCACGAAGCTTTCTTT. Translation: CASTAQGQGHEAFF.

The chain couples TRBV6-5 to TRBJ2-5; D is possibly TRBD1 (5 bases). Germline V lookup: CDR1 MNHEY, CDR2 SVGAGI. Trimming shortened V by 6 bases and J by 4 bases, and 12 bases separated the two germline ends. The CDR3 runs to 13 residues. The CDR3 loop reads CASSRTQGETQYF. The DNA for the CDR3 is TGTGCCAGCAGCCGAACTCAGGGAGAGACCCAGTACTTC.

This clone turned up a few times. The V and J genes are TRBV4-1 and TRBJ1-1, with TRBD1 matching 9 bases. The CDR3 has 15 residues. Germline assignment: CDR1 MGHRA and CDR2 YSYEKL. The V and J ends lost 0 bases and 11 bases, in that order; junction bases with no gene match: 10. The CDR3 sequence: CASSQEQTGGRAAFF. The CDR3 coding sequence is TGCGCCAGCAGCCAAGAGCAGACAGGGGGAAGGGCGGCTTTCTTT.

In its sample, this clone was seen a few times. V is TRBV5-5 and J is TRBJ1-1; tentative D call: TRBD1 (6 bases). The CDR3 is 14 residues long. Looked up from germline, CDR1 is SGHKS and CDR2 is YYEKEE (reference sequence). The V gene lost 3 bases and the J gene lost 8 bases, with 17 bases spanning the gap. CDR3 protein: CASSWEGGAQEAFF. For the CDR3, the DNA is TGTGCCAGCAGCTGGGAGGGGGGGGCCCAGGAAGCTTTCTTT.

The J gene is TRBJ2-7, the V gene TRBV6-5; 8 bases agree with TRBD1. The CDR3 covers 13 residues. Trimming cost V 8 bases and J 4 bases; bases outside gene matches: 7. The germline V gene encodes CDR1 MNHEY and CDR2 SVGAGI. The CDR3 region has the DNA TGTGCCAGCTCGCAGGGGGCGCCTTACGAGCAGTACTTC. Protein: CASSQGAPYEQYF.

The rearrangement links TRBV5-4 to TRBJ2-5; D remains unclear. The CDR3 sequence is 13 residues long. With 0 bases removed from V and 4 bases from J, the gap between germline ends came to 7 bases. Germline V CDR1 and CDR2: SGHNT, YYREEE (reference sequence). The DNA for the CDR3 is TGTGCCAGCAGCTTGGCTCGAGGAGAGACCCAGTACTTC. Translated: CASSLARGETQYF.

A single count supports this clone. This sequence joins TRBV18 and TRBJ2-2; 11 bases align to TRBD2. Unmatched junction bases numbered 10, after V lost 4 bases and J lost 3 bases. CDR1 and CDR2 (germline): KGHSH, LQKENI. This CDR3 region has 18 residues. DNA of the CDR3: TGTGCCAGCTCACTCGTAAAACTAGCGGGGGCCGACACCGGGGAGCTGTTTTTT. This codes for CASSLVKLAGADTGELFF.